The 5 T cell receptor beta chains listed next were all sequenced from one sample in a study of human T cells and chemical hapten exposure. TCRdb used MiXCR to reprocess the RACE reads, holding one entry per CDR3 protein. Of under 200,000 distinct CDR3 sequences listed, 25% to 35% are singletons. Documented time point: patch test 3, about 24 weeks after DPC sensitization. The treatment was: therapeutic diphenylcyclopropenone sensitization with weekly scalp DPC. Source: whole blood, taken in connection with sensitization to the hapten diphenylcyclopropenone (DPC). These receptors were collected from a woman aged 18 to 35 with alopecia areata. Some clones in this sample may be carry-over from other donors' samples.

Comment on this clonotype: A much larger clone differs by one base, so this may be a read error. J is TRBJ2-2 and V is TRBV9, with D perhaps matching TRBD2 (5 bases). CDR3 length: 15 amino acids. Per the germline V gene, CDR1 is SGDLS and CDR2 is YYNGEE. The chain's CDR3 is CAGSAGLGLNGELFF. The CDR3 nucleotides are TGTGCCGGCAGCGCTGGACTGGGGTTGAACGGGGAGCTGTTTTTT.

The chain has TRBV29-1 and TRBJ1-1; perhaps TRBD1 as D (5 bases). Per germline, CDR1 SQVTM and CDR2 ANQGSEA. CDR3 size: 15 residues. The V end was cut by 4 bases, the J end by 0 bases, with 15 bases between. The CDR3 here is CSVVITGGLNTEAFF. In DNA form, the CDR3 reads TGCAGCGTTGTTATCACGGGGGGATTGAACACTGAAGCTTTCTTT.

The table lists this clonotype with a few counts. The chain combines TRBV9 with TRBJ2-7, with 8 nucleotides matching TRBD2. Trimming at V came to 2 bases and at J to 4 bases, leaving 8 bases not matched to a gene. The CDR3 is 15 amino acids. From germline, CDR1 is SGDLS and CDR2 YYNGEE. The DNA of the CDR3 is TGTGCCAGCAGCGTTACGGGGGGGTTTCCTTACGAGCAGTACTTC. Residues: CASSVTGGFPYEQYF.

The chain couples TRBV9 to TRBJ2-1; possibly TRBD2 for D (6 bases). The CDR3 sequence is 12 residues long. Germline CDR1 is SGDLS and CDR2 is YYNGEE. The ends were cut back, 0 bases at V and 8 bases at J, with 6 bases in the middle. CDR3 amino acids: CASSVGRDEQFF. The CDR3 DNA reads TGTGCCAGCAGCGTAGGGAGGGATGAGCAGTTCTTC.

The chain is built from TRBV20-1 and TRBJ2-3; a possible D gene is TRBD2 (5 bases). The CDR3 covers 13 residues. Trimming took off 5 bases at V and 7 bases at J, with 16 bases between the two ends. CDR1 and CDR2 from the germline V gene are DFQATT and SNEGSKA (reference sequence). CDR3 nucleotides: TGCAGTGCTGAGTCCGGGGTGGTAAATACGCAGTATTTT. Translated, it gives CSAESGVVNTQYF.